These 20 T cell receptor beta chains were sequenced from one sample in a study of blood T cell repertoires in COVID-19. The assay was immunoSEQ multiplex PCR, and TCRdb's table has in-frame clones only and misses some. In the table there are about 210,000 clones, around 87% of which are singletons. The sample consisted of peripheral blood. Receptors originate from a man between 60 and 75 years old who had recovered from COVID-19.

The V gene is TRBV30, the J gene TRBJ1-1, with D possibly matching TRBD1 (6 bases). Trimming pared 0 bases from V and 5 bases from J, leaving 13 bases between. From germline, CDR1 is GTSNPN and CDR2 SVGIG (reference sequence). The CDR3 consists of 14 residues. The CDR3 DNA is TGTGCCTGGAGTGTCCGGGGGGGCGGGACTGAAGCTTTCTTT. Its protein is CAWSVRGGGTEAFF.

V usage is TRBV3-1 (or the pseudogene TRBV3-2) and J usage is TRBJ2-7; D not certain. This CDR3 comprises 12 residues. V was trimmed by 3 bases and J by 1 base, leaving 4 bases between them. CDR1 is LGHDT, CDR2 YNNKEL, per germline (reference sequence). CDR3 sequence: CASSHESYEQYF. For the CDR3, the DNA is TGTGCCAGCAGCCACGAGTCCTACGAGCAGTACTTC.

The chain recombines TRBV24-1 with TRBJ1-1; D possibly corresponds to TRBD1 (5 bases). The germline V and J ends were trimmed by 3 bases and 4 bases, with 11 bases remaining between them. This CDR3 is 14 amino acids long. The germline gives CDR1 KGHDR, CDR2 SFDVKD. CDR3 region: CATSDPREGTEAFF. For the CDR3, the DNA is TGTGCCACCAGTGATCCCAGGGAGGGCACTGAAGCTTTCTTT.

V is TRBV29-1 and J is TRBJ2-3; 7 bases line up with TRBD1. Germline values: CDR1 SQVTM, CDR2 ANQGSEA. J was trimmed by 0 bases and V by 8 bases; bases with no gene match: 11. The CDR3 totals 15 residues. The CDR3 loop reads CSLAAGTASTDTQYF. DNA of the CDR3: TGCAGCCTTGCGGCTGGGACAGCTAGCACAGATACGCAGTATTTT.

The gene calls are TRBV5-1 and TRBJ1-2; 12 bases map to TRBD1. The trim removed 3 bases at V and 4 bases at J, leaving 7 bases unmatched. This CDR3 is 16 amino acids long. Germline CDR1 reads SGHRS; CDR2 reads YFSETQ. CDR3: CASSSGQGAVGYGYTF. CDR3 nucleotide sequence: TGCGCCAGCAGCTCGGGACAGGGGGCGGTAGGCTATGGCTACACCTTC. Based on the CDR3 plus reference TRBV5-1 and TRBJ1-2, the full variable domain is KAGVTQTPRYLIKTRGQQVTLSCSPISGHRSVSWYQQTPGQGLQFLFEYFSETQRNKGNFPGRFSGRQFSNSRSEMNVSTLELGDSALYLCASSSGQGAVGYGYTFGSGTRLTVV.

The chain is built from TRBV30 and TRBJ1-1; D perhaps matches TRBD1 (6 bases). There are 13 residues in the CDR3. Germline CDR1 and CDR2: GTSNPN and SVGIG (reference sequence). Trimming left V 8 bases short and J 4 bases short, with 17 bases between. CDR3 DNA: TGTGCCGGGACCCCGCAGGGGTCCACTGAAGCTTTCTTT. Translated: CAGTPQGSTEAFF. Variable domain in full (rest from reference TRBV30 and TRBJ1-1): SQTIHQWPATLVQPVGSPLSLECTVEGTSNPNLYWYRQAAGRGLQLLFYSVGIGQISSEVPQNLSASRPQDRQFILSSKKLLLSDSGFYLCAGTPQGSTEAFFGQGTRLTVV.

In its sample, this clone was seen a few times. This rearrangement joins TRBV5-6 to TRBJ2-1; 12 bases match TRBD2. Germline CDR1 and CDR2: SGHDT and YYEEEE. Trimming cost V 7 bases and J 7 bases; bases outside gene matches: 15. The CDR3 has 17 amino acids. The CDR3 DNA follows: TGTGCCAGCTCCCGATGGCTAGCGGGGGGGCCAGGGAATGAGCAGTTCTTC. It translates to CASSRWLAGGPGNEQFF.

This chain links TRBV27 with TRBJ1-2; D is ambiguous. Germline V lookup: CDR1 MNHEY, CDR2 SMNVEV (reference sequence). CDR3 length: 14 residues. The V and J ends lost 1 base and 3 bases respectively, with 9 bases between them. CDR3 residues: CASSLYVGDYGYTF. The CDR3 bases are TGTGCCAGCAGTTTATATGTCGGAGACTATGGCTACACCTTC.

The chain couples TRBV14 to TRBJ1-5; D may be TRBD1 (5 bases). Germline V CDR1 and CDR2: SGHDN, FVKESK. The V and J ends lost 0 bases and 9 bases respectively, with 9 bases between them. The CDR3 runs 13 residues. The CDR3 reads CASSQDLRGPQHF. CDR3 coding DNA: TGTGCCAGCAGCCAAGATCTTAGGGGGCCCCAGCATTTT.

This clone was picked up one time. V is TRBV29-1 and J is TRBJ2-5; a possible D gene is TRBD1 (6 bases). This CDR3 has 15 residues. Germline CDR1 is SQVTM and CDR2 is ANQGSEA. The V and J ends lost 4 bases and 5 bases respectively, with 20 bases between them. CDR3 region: CSVVSTQGQGETQYF. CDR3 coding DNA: TGCAGCGTTGTATCCACCCAGGGACAAGGGGAGACCCAGTACTTC.

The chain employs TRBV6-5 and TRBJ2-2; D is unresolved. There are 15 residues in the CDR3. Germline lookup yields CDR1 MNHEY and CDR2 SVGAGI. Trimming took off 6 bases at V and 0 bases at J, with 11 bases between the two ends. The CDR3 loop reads CASSLGLANTGELFF. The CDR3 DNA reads TGTGCCAGCAGCCTTGGCCTAGCGAACACCGGGGAGCTGTTTTTT.

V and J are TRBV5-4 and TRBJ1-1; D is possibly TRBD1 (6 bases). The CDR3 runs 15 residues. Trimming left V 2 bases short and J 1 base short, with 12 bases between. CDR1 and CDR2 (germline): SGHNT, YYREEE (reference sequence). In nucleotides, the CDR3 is TGTGCCAGCAGCTTTGGTTTGGGACAGAACACTGAAGCTTTCTTT. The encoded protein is CASSFGLGQNTEAFF.

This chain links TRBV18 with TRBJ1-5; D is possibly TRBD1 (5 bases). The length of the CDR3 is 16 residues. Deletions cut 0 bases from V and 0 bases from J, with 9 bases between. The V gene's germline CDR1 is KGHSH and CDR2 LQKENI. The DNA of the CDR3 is TGTGCCAGCTCACCACCGGGGGGTTATAGCAATCAGCCCCAGCATTTT. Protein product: CASSPPGGYSNQPQHF.

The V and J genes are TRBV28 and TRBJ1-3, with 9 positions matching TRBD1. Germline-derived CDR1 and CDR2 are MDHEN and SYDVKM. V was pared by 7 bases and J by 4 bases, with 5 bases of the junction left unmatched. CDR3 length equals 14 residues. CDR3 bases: TGTGCCAGCATACAGGGGGCCTCAGGAAACACCATATATTTT. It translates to CASIQGASGNTIYF.

CDR3 nucleotide sequence: TGTGCCAGCAGTTCGGCAGGGGGCGCCCCAGATACGCAGTATTTT. Its translation: CASSSAGGAPDTQYF. The rearrangement links TRBV6-4 to TRBJ2-3; 8 bases align to TRBD1. V was pared by 5 bases and J by 4 bases, with 8 bases of the junction left unmatched. The CDR3 loop spans 15 amino acids. The V gene's germline CDR1 is MRHNA and CDR2 SNTAGT.

CDR3 coding DNA: TGTGCCAGCAGCACTCGAGGGGGGACAGGAGGGTATCAGCCCCAGCATTTT. Residues: CASSTRGGTGGYQPQHF. The V and J genes are TRBV7-2 and TRBJ1-5, with 8 bases identical to TRBD1. The CDR3 loop spans 17 amino acids. The V gene end was trimmed by 5 bases and the J gene end by 5 bases; junction bases not matched to a gene: 14. The germline CDR1 and CDR2 sequences are SGHTA and FQGNSA.

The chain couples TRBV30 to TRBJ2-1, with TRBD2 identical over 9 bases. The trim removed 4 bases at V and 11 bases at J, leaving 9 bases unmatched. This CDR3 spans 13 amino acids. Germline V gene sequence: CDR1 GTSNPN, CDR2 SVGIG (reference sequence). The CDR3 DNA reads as TGTGCCTGGAATAAGCGGGGGGCGTCGCAGCAGTTCTTC. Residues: CAWNKRGASQQFF.

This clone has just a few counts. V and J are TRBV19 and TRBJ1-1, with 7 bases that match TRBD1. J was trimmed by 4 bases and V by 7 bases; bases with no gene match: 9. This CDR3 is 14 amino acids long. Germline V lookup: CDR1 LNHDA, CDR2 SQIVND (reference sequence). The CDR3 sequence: CASTRQGQSTEAFF. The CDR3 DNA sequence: TGTGCCAGTACCAGACAGGGCCAAAGCACTGAAGCTTTCTTT.

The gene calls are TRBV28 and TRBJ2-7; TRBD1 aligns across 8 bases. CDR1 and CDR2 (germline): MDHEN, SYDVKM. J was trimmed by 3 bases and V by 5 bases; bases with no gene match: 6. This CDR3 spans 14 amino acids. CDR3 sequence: CASSPSGGIYEQYF. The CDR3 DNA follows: TGTGCCAGCAGTCCCTCAGGGGGCATCTACGAGCAGTACTTC.

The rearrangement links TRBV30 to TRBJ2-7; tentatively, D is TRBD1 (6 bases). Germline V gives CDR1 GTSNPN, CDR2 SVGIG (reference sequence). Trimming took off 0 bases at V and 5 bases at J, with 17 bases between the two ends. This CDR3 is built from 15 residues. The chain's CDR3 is CAWSVRGGSGNEQYF. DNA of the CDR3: TGTGCCTGGAGTGTACGTGGGGGCTCGGGGAACGAGCAGTACTTC.